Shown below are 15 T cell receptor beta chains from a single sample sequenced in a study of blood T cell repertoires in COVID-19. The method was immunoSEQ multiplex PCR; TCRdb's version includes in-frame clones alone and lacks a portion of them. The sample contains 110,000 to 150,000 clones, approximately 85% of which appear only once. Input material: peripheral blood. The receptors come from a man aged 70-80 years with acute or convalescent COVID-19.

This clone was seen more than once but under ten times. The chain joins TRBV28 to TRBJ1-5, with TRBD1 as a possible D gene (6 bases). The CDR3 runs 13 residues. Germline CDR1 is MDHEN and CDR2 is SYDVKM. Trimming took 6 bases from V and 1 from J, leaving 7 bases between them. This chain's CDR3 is CASRQGSNQPQHF. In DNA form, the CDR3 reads TGTGCCAGCAGACAGGGAAGCAATCAGCCCCAGCATTTT. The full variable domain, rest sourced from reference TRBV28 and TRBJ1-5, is DVKVTQSSRYLVKRTGEKVFLECVQDMDHENMFWYRQDPGLGLRLIYFSYDVKMKEKGDIPEGYSVSREKKERFSLILESASTNQTSMYLCASRQGSNQPQHFGDGTRLSIL.

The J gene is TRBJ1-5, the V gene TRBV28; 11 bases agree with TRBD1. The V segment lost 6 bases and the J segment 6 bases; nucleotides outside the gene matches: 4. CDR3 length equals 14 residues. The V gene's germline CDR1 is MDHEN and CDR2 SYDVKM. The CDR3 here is CASRGQGDVQPQHF. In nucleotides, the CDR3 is TGTGCCAGCAGGGGACAGGGGGACGTTCAGCCCCAGCATTTT.

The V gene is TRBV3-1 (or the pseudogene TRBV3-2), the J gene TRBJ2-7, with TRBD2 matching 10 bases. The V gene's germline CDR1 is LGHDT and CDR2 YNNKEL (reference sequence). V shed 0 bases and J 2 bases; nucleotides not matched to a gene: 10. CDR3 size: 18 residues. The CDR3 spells CASSQEIAGTSAAYEQYF. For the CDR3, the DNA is TGTGCCAGCAGCCAAGAGATTGCGGGGACTAGCGCCGCCTACGAGCAGTACTTC.

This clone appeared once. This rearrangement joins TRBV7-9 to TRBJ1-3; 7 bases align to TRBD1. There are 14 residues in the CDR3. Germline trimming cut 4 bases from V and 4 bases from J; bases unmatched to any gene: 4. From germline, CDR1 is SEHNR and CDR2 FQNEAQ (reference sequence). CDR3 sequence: CASSSRDSGNTIYF. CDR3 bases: TGTGCCAGCAGCTCCCGGGACAGCGGAAACACCATATATTTT.

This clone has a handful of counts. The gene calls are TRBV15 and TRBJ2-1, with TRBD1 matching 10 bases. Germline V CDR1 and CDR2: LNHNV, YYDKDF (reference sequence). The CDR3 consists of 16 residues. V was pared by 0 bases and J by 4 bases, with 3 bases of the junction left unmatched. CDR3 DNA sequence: TGTGCCACCAGCAGAGATCGGGGACAGGGGTACAATGAGCAGTTCTTC. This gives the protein CATSRDRGQGYNEQFF.

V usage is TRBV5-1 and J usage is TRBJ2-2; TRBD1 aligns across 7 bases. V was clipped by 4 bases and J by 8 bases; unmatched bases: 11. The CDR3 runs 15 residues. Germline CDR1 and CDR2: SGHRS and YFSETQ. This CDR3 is CASSLNSGQPGELFF. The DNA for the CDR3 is TGCGCCAGCAGCCTTAACTCGGGACAGCCAGGGGAGCTGTTTTTT. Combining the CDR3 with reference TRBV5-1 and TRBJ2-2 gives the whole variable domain KAGVTQTPRYLIKTRGQQVTLSCSPISGHRSVSWYQQTPGQGLQFLFEYFSETQRNKGNFPGRFSGRQFSNSRSEMNVSTLELGDSALYLCASSLNSGQPGELFFGEGSRLTVL.

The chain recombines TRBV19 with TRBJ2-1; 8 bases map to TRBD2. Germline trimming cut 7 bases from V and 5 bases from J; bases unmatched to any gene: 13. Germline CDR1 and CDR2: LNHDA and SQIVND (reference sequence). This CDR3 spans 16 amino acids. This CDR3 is CASNPSLAGPDNEQFF. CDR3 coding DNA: TGTGCCAGTAACCCCTCATTAGCGGGGCCCGACAATGAGCAGTTCTTC.

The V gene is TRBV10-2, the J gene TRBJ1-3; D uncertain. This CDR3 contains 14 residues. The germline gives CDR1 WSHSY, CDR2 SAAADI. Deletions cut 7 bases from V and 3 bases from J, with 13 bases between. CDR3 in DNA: TGCGCCAGCAATGTTGCGGGATTTGGAAACACCATATATTTT. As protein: CASNVAGFGNTIYF.

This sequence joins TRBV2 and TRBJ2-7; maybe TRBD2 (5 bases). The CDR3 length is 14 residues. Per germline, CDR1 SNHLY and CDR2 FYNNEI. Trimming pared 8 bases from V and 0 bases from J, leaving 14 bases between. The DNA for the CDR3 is TGTGCCAGCTTGGCGGGCTTCCTCTCCTACGAGCAGTACTTC. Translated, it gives CASLAGFLSYEQYF.

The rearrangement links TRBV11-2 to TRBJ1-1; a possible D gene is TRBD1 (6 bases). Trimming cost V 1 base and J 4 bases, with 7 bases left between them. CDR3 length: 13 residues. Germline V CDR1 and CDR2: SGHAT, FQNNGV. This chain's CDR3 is CASSLVGATEAFF. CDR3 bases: TGTGCCAGCAGCTTAGTGGGGGCCACTGAAGCTTTCTTT.

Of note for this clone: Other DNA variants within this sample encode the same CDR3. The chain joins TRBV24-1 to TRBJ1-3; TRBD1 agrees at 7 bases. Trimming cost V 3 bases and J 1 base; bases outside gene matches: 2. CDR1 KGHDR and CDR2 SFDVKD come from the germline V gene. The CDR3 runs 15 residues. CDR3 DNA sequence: TGTGCCACCAGTGATCCGACAGGGTCTGGAAACACCATATATTTT. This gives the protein CATSDPTGSGNTIYF.

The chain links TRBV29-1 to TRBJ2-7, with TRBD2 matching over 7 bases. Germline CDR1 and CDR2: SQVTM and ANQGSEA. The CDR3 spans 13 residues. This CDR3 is CRGRERQAYEQYF. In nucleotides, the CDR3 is TGCAGAGGGAGGGAACGACAAGCCTACGAGCAGTACTTC.

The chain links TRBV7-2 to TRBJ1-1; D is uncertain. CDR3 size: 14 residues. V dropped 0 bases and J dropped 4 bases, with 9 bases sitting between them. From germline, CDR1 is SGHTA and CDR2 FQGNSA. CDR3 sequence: CASSLALGGTEAFF. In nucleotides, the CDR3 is TGTGCCAGCAGCTTAGCGCTAGGAGGCACTGAAGCTTTCTTT. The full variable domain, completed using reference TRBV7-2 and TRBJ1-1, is GAGVSQSPSNKVTEKGKDVELRCDPISGHTALYWYRQSLGQGLEFLIYFQGNSAPDKSGLPSDRFSAERTGGSVSTLTIQRTQQEDSAVYLCASSLALGGTEAFFGQGTRLTVV.

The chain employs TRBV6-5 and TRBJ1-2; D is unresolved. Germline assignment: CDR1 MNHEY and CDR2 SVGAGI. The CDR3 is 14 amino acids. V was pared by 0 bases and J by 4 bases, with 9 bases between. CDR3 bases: TGTGCCAGCAGTTACTCGCTCGGACTCTATGGCTACACCTTC. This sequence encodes CASSYSLGLYGYTF.

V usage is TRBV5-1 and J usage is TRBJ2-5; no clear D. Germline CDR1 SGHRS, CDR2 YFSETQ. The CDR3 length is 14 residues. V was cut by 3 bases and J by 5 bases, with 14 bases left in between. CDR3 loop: CASSSSSGSETQYF. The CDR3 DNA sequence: TGCGCCAGCAGCTCCTCATCGGGTTCCGAGACCCAGTACTTC.